This entry lists 21 T cell receptor beta chains sequenced from one sample in a study of shared clonotypes between healthy human individuals. The table came from immunoSEQ multiplex PCR; TCRdb's copy has only in-frame clones and leaves some out. The repertoire has around 2.1 million clones, approximately 94% of them found once; the top ten carry roughly 0.13%. The sample was naive CD4+ T cells sorted from blood. Subset here: CD45RA+ positively selected. The receptors originated from a man between 18 and 35 years old in good health.

The rearrangement joins TRBV30 to TRBJ1-2; the D is unclear. V was pared by 2 bases and J by 9 bases, with 13 bases between. There are 12 residues in the CDR3. Germline lookup yields CDR1 GTSNPN and CDR2 SVGIG (reference sequence). CDR3 residues: CAWSPTIPSYTF. In DNA form, the CDR3 reads TGTGCCTGGAGTCCCACAATACCGAGCTACACCTTC.

The chain links TRBV5-3 to TRBJ2-7; TRBD1 might be the D (6 bases). TRBV5-3 is noted as an ORF with a role that remains uncertain. The V end lost 2 bases, the J end lost 4 bases, and 28 bases lay between the germline ends. The CDR3 is made up of 19 amino acids. CDR3 coding DNA: TGTGCCAGAAGCTTTCGCCGGAAGACAGGCTCAGGGGACACGTACGAGCAGTACTTC. Encoded protein: CARSFRRKTGSGDTYEQYF.

The CDR3 loop reads CASSVLAGRINEQFF. CDR3 coding DNA: TGTGCCAGCAGCGTCCTGGCGGGACGTATCAATGAGCAGTTCTTC. The V call is TRBV7-2, the J call TRBJ2-1; TRBD2 might be the D (6 bases). V shed 5 bases and J shed 6 bases, with 17 bases lying between them. Germline V CDR1 and CDR2: SGHTA, FQGNSA. The CDR3 is 15 amino acids. The entire variable domain, with the rest obtained from reference TRBV7-2 and TRBJ2-1, is as follows: GAGVSQSPSNKVTEKGKDVELRCDPISGHTALYWYRQSLGQGLEFLIYFQGNSAPDKSGLPSDRFSAERTGGSVSTLTIQRTQQEDSAVYLCASSVLAGRINEQFFGPGTRLTVL.

The chain couples TRBV18 to TRBJ2-5; unclear D gene. Trimming pared 5 bases from V and 4 bases from J, leaving 5 bases between. The CDR3 loop spans 11 amino acids. CDR1 is KGHSH, CDR2 LQKENI, per germline. The CDR3 sequence: CASSTVETQYF. CDR3 nucleotides: TGTGCCAGCTCAACCGTAGAGACCCAGTACTTC.

The CDR3 nucleotides read TGTGCCAGCAGCCAACAGGGGGCCGGAAACACCATATATTTT. Amino acids: CASSQQGAGNTIYF. The V gene is TRBV5-5, the J gene TRBJ1-3, with TRBD1 identical over 9 bases. The V gene's germline CDR1 is SGHKS and CDR2 YYEKEE (reference sequence). The CDR3 is 14 residues long. V was clipped by 4 bases and J by 4 bases; unmatched bases: 3.

V usage is TRBV6-1 and J usage is TRBJ2-7, with 8 bases lining up with TRBD1. Germline V lookup: CDR1 MNHNS, CDR2 SASEGT. CDR3 size: 15 residues. V lost 2 bases and J lost 0; bases outside the gene matches: 3. CDR3 loop: CASSEWTGTSYEQYF. The DNA for the CDR3 is TGTGCCAGCAGTGAATGGACAGGGACCTCCTACGAGCAGTACTTC.

V is TRBV28 and J is TRBJ1-2, with D unresolved. V lost 6 bases, J lost 4 bases, and 24 bases lay in between. CDR1 and CDR2 from the germline V gene are MDHEN and SYDVKM. CDR3 length: 17 residues. The CDR3 region has the DNA TGTGCCAGCAGATTACCCGCCTCAATGGTTGGAGGCTATGGCTACACCTTC. It yields the protein CASRLPASMVGGYGYTF.

This chain connects TRBV29-1 to TRBJ2-3; TRBD2 aligns across 7 bases. Unmatched junction bases numbered 5, after V lost 6 bases and J lost 2 bases. The germline V gene encodes CDR1 SQVTM and CDR2 ANQGSEA. CDR3 length: 13 amino acids. CDR3 DNA sequence: TGCAGCGTGGAGGGACTATTCACAGATACGCAGTATTTT. Translation gives CSVEGLFTDTQYF.

A few counts support this clone. The CDR3 nucleotides read TGTGCCAGCAGCATCCCGACTAGCGGGGGGGCCCATGAGCAGTTCTTC. Protein sequence: CASSIPTSGGAHEQFF. The gene calls are TRBV7-3 and TRBJ2-1, with 14 bases that match TRBD2. The germline V gene has CDR1 SGHTA and CDR2 FQGTGA. CDR3 length: 16 residues. V was pared by 5 bases and J by 8 bases, with 8 bases of the junction left unmatched.

A single count supports this clone. The chain links TRBV6-5 to TRBJ1-5; D call uncertain. The V and J ends lost 4 bases and 1 base respectively, with 8 bases between them. The CDR3 runs 14 residues. Germline V lookup: CDR1 MNHEY, CDR2 SVGAGI. The CDR3 spells CASSSRWSNQPQHF. CDR3 coding DNA: TGTGCCAGCAGTTCCAGGTGGAGCAATCAGCCCCAGCATTTT.

The gene calls are TRBV6-5 and TRBJ1-5; possibly TRBD1 for D (5 bases). Germline-derived CDR1 and CDR2 are MNHEY and SVGAGI. CDR3 length: 13 residues. V was clipped by 5 bases and J by 5 bases, with 10 bases between them. The CDR3 bases are TGTGCCAGCAGTGACAGACGGTATCAGCCCCAGCATTTT. This sequence encodes CASSDRRYQPQHF.

The genes are TRBV6-1 and TRBJ1-1; possibly TRBD1 for D (6 bases). The V and J ends lost 4 bases and 0 bases respectively, with 12 bases between them. From germline, CDR1 is MNHNS and CDR2 SASEGT. There are 15 residues in the CDR3. CDR3 sequence: CASSVMDRVNTEAFF. The CDR3 DNA is TGTGCCAGCAGTGTCATGGACAGAGTGAACACTGAAGCTTTCTTT.

V and J are TRBV25-1 and TRBJ2-1; 7 bases agree with TRBD1. The CDR3 spans 13 residues. Unmatched junction bases numbered 6, after V lost 7 bases and J lost 6 bases. Germline V gives CDR1 MGHDK, CDR2 SYGVNS. The CDR3 spells CASIISGGNEQFF. The DNA for the CDR3 is TGTGCCAGCATAATATCAGGGGGCAATGAGCAGTTCTTC.

This chain joins TRBV30 and TRBJ1-1; D might be TRBD1 (5 bases). V was pared by 5 bases and J by 4 bases, with 8 bases between. Germline V gene sequence: CDR1 GTSNPN, CDR2 SVGIG (reference sequence). This CDR3 comprises 11 residues. The CDR3 region is CAWGGLTEAFF. CDR3 nucleotide sequence: TGTGCCTGGGGGGGACTCACTGAAGCTTTCTTT.

The rearrangement links TRBV10-3 to TRBJ2-1; 10 bases match TRBD1. This CDR3 has 16 amino acids. Germline trimming cut 5 bases from V and 2 bases from J; bases unmatched to any gene: 6. CDR1 ENHRY and CDR2 SYGVKD come from the germline V gene. CDR3 DNA: TGTGCCATCAGTAAGACAGGGGGCCAGACCTACAATGAGCAGTTCTTC. Its translation: CAISKTGGQTYNEQFF.

This chain connects TRBV4-3 to TRBJ1-5, with a possible D match to TRBD1 (5 bases). This CDR3 has 16 amino acids. V gave up 0 bases and J gave up 0 bases, with 9 bases separating them. CDR1 and CDR2 (germline): LGHNA, YSLEER. The CDR3 reads CASSQDRDYSNQPQHF. CDR3 coding DNA: TGCGCCAGCAGCCAAGATAGGGACTATAGCAATCAGCCCCAGCATTTT.

In this sample, this clone turned up once. The J gene is TRBJ1-1, the V gene TRBV12-1; the table calls TRBD1, which could not be checked here. TRBV12-1 is given as a pseudogene. CDR3 length: 16 amino acids. The chain's CDR3 is CASSFVGWTENTEAFF. The CDR3 DNA is TGTGCCAGCAGCTTTGTTGGGTGGACAGAGAACACTGAAGCTTTCTTT.

As regards this clone: The sample contains more than one DNA sequence encoding this CDR3. This chain uses TRBV10-1 with TRBJ2-2; D is unclear. The CDR3 extends over 13 amino acids. V shed 2 bases and J shed 3 bases, with 4 bases lying between them. Germline V gene data show CDR1 as WNHNN and CDR2 as SYGVQD (reference sequence). The CDR3 loop is CASSEGYTGELFF. As DNA, the CDR3 is TGCGCCAGCAGTGAGGGTTACACCGGGGAGCTGTTTTTT.

In regard to this clone: Other DNA sequences from this sample encode an identical CDR3 as well. This chain connects TRBV6-5 to TRBJ1-1, with D unresolved. CDR1 and CDR2 (germline): MNHEY, SVGAGI. The CDR3 contains 11 residues. The V end was cut by 7 bases, the J end by 5 bases, with 8 bases between. CDR3 loop: CASNRGTEAFF. CDR3 nucleotides: TGTGCCAGCAATCGGGGAACTGAAGCTTTCTTT.

The CDR3, as DNA: TGTGCCAGCAGCTTGTCCGCGGGGGGATTGGGAGAGACCCAGTACTTC. It codes for CASSLSAGGLGETQYF. The V and J genes are TRBV5-4 and TRBJ2-5; TRBD2 agrees at 8 bases. The CDR3 consists of 16 residues. Per germline, CDR1 SGHNT and CDR2 YYREEE (reference sequence). V was pared by 1 base and J by 4 bases, with 9 bases of the junction left unmatched.

The chain couples TRBV18 to TRBJ2-3, with unresolved D. V lost 2 bases and J lost 0, with 12 bases in between. Germline loops: CDR1 KGHSH, CDR2 LQKENI. The CDR3 spans 16 residues. CDR3 loop: CASSPVHKPSTDTQYF. The CDR3 DNA reads as TGTGCCAGCTCACCAGTTCACAAGCCTAGCACAGATACGCAGTATTTT.